This T cell receptor beta chain was obtained from a study of T-cell reconstitution after alpha-beta-depleted transplantation in children. Unique molecular identifiers were used to barcode this TCRbeta library. Via MiXCR, TCRdb re-called the PCR reads, giving one row per CDR3 protein. Here the sample spans approximately 490,000 distinct CDR3 sequences, roughly a tenth being singletons. This clonotype was recorded many times. The V end lost 2 bases, the J end lost 0 bases, and 8 bases lay between the germline ends. The length of the CDR3 is 15 residues. CDR1 is MNHEY, CDR2 SMNVEV, per germline (reference sequence).

The sequence was collected from a child aged 2 to 10 with inherited bone marrow failure, due to receive a stem cell transplant. This chain connects TRBV27 to TRBJ1-3; maybe TRBD1 (5 bases). Specimen: PBMCs, collected before TCRalphabeta/CD19-depleted stem cell transplant. CDR3 sequence: CASSLRQHSGNTIYF. CDR3 DNA sequence: TGTGCCAGCAGTTTACGACAGCACTCTGGAAACACCATATATTTT.